The rows below give T cell receptor beta chains drawn from one sample of a study of identifying expanded T cells in peripheral blood. The protocol was immunoSEQ multiplex PCR, while the TCRdb copy is restricted to in-frame clones and leaves out a portion. The sample has tens of thousands of clones, more than 75% seen once. The source material was blood. The receptors were sampled from a person between 18 and 75 years old in good health. Both conserved end residues are part of each CDR3. A D gene is named only where the DNA matches it firmly. Clone size is shown for a subset of rows, as once, few, many or a class of expanded clone.

v_gene	j_gene	abundance	d_gene	CDR3aa	CDR3nt
TRBV11-2	TRBJ1-4	-	TRBD1	CASSLGRQGSAKLFF	TGTGCCAGCAGCTTAGGGAGACAGGGTTCGGCAAAACTGTTTTTT
TRBV10-3	TRBJ1-2	-	-	CASGGYKGFDYGYTF	TGTGCCAGCGGCGGCTACAAGGGGTTTGACTATGGCTACACCTTC
TRBV7-6	TRBJ2-1	-	TRBD2	CASSLVRGDWNEQFF	TGTGCCAGCAGCTTAGTGCGGGGGGATTGGAATGAGCAGTTCTTC
TRBV7-2	TRBJ2-2	-	-	CASSLRPPVNTGELFF	TGTGCCAGCAGCTTAAGACCGCCTGTGAACACCGGGGAGCTGTTTTTT
TRBV4-3	TRBJ2-3	once	-	CASSQAGADTQYF	TGCGCCAGCAGCCAAGCGGGGGCAGATACGCAGTATTTT
TRBV19	TRBJ2-7	-	TRBD1	CASSTGGTGGYEQYF	TGTGCCAGTAGTACCGGTGGGACAGGGGGCTACGAGCAGTACTTC
TRBV9	TRBJ1-2	-	TRBD1	CASSAARGGGYGYTF	TGTGCCAGCAGCGCGGCCAGGGGGGGAGGCTATGGCTACACCTTC
TRBV4-3	TRBJ2-6	medium-sized	-	CASSQDGQGTGANVLTF	TGCGCCAGCAGCCAAGATGGGCAGGGAACTGGGGCCAACGTCCTGACTTTC
TRBV9	TRBJ2-6	-	-	CASSAQLHRAGANVLTF	TGTGCCAGCAGCGCCCAACTCCACAGGGCTGGGGCCAACGTCCTGACTTTC
TRBV28	TRBJ1-5	-	TRBD1	CASSPGQGVSQPQHF	TGTGCCAGCAGCCCGGGACAGGGGGTATCTCAGCCCCAGCATTTT
TRBV7-2	TRBJ1-2	few	TRBD1	CASSLGPDRGMGYTF	TGTGCCAGCAGCTTAGGCCCCGACAGGGGTATGGGCTACACCTTC
TRBV5-1	TRBJ2-7	-	TRBD1	CASSATSGTGSYEQYF	TGCGCCAGCAGCGCCACCTCTGGGACAGGGTCGTACGAGCAGTACTTC
TRBV27	TRBJ2-7	-	-	CASSLSAATYEQYF	TGTGCCAGCAGTTTATCTGCGGCGACCTACGAGCAGTACTTC
TRBV7-2	TRBJ1-1	-	-	CASSPQNPGLMNTEAFF	TGTGCCAGCAGCCCTCAGAATCCGGGACTCATGAACACTGAAGCTTTCTTT
TRBV7-9	TRBJ1-4	-	TRBD1	CASSSGQAPNEKLFF	TGTGCCAGCAGCTCGGGACAGGCCCCCAATGAAAAACTGTTTTTT
TRBV7-2	TRBJ2-2	-	-	CASSFRMGSTGELFF	TGTGCCAGCAGCTTTCGTATGGGAAGCACCGGGGAGCTGTTTTTT
TRBV7-4	TRBJ1-1	-	-	CARGTGTNTEAFF	TGTGCCAGAGGTACAGGGACGAACACTGAAGCTTTCTTT